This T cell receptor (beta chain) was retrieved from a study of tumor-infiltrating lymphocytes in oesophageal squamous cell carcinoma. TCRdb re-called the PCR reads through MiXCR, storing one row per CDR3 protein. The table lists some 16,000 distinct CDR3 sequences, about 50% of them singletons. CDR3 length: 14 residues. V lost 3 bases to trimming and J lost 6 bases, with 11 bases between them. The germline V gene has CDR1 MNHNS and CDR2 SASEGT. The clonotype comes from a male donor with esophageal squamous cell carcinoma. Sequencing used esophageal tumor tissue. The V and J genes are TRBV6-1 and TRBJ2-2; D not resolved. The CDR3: CASSEPYKAGELFF. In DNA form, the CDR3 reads TGTGCCAGCAGTGAGCCCTACAAGGCCGGGGAGCTGTTTTTT.